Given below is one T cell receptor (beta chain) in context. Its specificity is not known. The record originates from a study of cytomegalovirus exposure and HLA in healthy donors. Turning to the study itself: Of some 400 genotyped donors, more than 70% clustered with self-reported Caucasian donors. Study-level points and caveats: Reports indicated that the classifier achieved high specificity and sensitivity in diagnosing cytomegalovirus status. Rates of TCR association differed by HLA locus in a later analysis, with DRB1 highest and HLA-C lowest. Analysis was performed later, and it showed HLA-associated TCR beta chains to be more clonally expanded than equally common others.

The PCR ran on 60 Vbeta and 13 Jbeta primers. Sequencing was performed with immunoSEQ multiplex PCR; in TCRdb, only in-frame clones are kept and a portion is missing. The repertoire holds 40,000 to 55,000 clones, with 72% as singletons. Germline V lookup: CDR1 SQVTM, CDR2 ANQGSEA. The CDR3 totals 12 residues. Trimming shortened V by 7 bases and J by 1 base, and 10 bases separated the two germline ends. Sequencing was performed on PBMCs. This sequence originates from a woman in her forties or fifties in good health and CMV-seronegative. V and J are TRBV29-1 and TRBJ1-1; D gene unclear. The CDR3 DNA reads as TGCAGCGGCAGGATCACGAACACTGAAGCTTTCTTT. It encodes CSGRITNTEAFF.